There are a few counts of the clone carrying this TCR beta chain. No antigen is known for it. This entry comes from a study of T cell repertoires in cytomegalovirus infection. Trimming took off 0 bases at V and 7 bases at J, with 9 bases between the two ends. The CDR3 is 13 amino acids. TCRdb passed the reads through MiXCR, listing each CDR3 protein once. The sample holds 900,000 to 950,000 distinct CDR3 sequences, roughly a third seen once. The gene calls are TRBV12-3 or TRBV12-4 and TRBJ1-1; D unresolved. Here the sequenced sample was cultured CD8+ T cells from PBMCs, taken from culture after CMV antigen stimulation. This TCR was sampled from a human donor in good health (CMV status not recorded). Some clones in this sample may be carry-over from other donors' samples. The CDR3 DNA follows: TGTGCCAGCAGTTTAGCGAGAACTCTTGAAGCTTTCTTT. It yields the protein CASSLARTLEAFF.